These 2 T cell receptor beta chains came from one sample sequenced in a study of shared clonotypes between healthy human individuals. TCRdb keeps only in-frame clones here, not all; method: immunoSEQ multiplex PCR. There are roughly 2.4 million clones in the sample; almost 96% occur only once, and around 0.13% lies in the top ten. Sequenced: naive CD4+ T cells sorted from blood. Sample subset: CD45RA+ positively selected. Receptors originate from a young man in good health.

V and J are TRBV10-3 and TRBJ1-3, with TRBD1 matching over 8 bases. Losses at the gene ends were 3 bases for V and 3 bases for J; bases not matched to a gene: 4. Germline V gene sequence: CDR1 ENHRY, CDR2 SYGVKD. This CDR3 is 15 amino acids long. CDR3 bases: TGTGCCATCAGTGATGGACAGGGCTTTGGAAACACCATATATTTT. Its translation is CAISDGQGFGNTIYF.

V usage is TRBV5-1 and J usage is TRBJ2-3; the D gene is possibly TRBD2 (6 bases). Looked up from germline, CDR1 is SGHRS and CDR2 is YFSETQ. The CDR3 has 13 amino acids. V was trimmed by 4 bases and J by 4 bases, leaving 10 bases between them. CDR3 residues: CASSTRLADTQYF. CDR3 coding DNA: TGCGCCAGCAGCACCAGACTAGCAGATACGCAGTATTTT.